This T cell receptor (beta chain) originates from a study of T-cell reconstitution after alpha-beta-depleted transplantation in children. Points from the study as a whole: Several patients had high TCRbeta diversity at day 60; it came from surviving recipient T cells and thymic progenitors. Alpha-beta T cells present about two months after transplant were reported to originate from several hundred expanded graft clones. Most T-cell counts and diversity one year after the transplant came from T cells that were newly produced.

In this sample, this clonotype turned up many times. The antigen is undetermined. The V gene lost 4 bases and the J gene lost 6 bases, with 13 bases spanning the gap. In germline, CDR1 is SGHTA, CDR2 FQGNSA. The CDR3 loop spans 13 amino acids. Unique molecular identifiers were used in preparing the TCRbeta library. TCRdb reprocessed the PCR reads via MiXCR and lists one record per CDR3 protein. The sample has over 450,000 distinct CDR3 sequences; about 10% are singletons. Sequencing was performed on PBMCs, taken before TCRalphabeta/CD19-depleted stem cell transplant. The chain is built from TRBV7-2 and TRBJ2-7; no definite D call. The receptor's source is a child under 10 years old with inherited bone marrow failure, due to receive a stem cell transplant. The CDR3 is CASSSHAGSEQYF. CDR3 DNA sequence: TGTGCCAGCAGCTCCCATGCAGGTAGCGAGCAGTACTTC.